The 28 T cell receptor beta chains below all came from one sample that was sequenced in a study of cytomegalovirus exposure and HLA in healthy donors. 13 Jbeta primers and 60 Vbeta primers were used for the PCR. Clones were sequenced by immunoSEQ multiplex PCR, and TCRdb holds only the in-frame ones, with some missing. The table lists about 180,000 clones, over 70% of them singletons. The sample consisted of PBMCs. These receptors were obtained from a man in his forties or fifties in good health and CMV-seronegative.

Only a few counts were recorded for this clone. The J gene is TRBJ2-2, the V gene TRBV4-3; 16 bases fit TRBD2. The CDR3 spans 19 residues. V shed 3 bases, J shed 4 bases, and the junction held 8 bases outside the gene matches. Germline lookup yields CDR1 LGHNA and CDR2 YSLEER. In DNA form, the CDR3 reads TGCGCCAGCAGCCAGGGACTAGCGGGGGGGCTCGTGATCACCGGGGAGCTGTTTTTT. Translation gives CASSQGLAGGLVITGELFF.

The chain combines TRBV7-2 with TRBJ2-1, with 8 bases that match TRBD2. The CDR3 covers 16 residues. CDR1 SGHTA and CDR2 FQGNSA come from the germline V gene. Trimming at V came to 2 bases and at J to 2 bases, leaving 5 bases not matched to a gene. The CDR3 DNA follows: TGTGCCAGCAGCTTATCAGCGGGGGTAACCTACAATGAGCAGTTCTTC. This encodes CASSLSAGVTYNEQFF.

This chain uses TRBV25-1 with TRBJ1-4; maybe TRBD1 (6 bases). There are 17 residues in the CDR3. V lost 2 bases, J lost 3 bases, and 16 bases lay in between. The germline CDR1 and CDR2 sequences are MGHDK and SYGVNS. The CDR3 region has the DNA TGTGCCAGCAGTGAAGCCGGGGTGGGGGGGCCTAATGAAAAACTGTTTTTT. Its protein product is CASSEAGVGGPNEKLFF.

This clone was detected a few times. The CDR3 sequence is CASSQSRDTEAFF. For the CDR3, the DNA is TGCGCCAGCAGCCAAAGCCGGGACACTGAAGCTTTCTTT. The chain combines TRBV4-3 with TRBJ1-1; D is unresolved. Between the trimmed V and J ends, which lost 2 bases and 3 bases, there was a span of 7 bases. Per the germline V gene, CDR1 is LGHNA and CDR2 is YSLEER. This CDR3 has 13 amino acids.

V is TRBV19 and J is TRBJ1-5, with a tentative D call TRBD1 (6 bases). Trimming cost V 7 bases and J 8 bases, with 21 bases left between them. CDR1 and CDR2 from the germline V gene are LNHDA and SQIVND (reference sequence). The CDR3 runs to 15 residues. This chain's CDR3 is CASIPSRGGKKPQHF. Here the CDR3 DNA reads TGTGCCAGTATCCCATCTCGGGGGGGCAAGAAGCCCCAGCATTTT.

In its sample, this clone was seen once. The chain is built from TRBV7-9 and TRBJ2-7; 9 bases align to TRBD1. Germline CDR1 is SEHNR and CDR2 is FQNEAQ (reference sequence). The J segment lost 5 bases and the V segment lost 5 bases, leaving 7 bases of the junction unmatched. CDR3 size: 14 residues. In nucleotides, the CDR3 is TGTGCCAGCAGCAAGCCGGGACAGGGTAACGAGCAGTACTTC. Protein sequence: CASSKPGQGNEQYF.

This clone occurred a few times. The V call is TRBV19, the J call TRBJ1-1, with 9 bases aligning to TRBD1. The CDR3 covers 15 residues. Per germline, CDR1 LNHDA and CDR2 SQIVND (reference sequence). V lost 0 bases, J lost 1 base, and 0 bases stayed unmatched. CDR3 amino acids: CASSIEDRGNTEAFF. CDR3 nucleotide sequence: TGTGCCAGTAGTATAGAGGACAGGGGGAACACTGAAGCTTTCTTT. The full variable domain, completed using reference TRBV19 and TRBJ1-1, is DGGITQSPKYLFRKEGQNVTLSCEQNLNHDAMYWYRQDPGQGLRLIYYSQIVNDFQKGDIAEGYSVSREKKESFPLTVTSAQKNPTAFYLCASSIEDRGNTEAFFGQGTRLTVV.

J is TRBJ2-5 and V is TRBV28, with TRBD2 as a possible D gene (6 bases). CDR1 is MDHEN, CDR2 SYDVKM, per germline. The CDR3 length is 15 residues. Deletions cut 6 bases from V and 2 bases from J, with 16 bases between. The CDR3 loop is CASRSGTLGQETQYF. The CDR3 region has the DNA TGTGCCAGCAGGTCCGGGACTCTTGGGCAAGAGACCCAGTACTTC.

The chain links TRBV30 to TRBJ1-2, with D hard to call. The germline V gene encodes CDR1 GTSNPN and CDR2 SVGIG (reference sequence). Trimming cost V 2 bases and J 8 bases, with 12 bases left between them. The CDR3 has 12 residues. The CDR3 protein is CAWSRRVWGYTF. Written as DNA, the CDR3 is TGTGCCTGGAGTCGTCGCGTTTGGGGCTACACCTTC.

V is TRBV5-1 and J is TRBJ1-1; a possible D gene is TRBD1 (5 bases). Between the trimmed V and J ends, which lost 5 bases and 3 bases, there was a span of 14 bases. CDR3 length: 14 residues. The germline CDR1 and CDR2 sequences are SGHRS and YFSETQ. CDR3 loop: CASSLTGVDTEAFF. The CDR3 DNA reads TGCGCCAGCAGTCTTACAGGAGTTGACACTGAAGCTTTCTTT.

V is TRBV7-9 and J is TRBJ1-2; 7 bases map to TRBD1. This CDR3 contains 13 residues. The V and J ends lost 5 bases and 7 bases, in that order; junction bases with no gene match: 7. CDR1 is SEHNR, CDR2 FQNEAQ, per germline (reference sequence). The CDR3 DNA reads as TGTGCCAGCAGCAACAGGGGAAGTGGTGGCTACACCTTC. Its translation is CASSNRGSGGYTF.

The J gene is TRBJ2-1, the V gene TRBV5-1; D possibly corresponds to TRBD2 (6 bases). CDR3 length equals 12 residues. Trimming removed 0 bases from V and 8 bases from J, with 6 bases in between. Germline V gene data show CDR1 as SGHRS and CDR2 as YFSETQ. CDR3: CASSLGRDEQFF. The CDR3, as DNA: TGCGCCAGCAGCTTGGGGAGGGATGAGCAGTTCTTC.

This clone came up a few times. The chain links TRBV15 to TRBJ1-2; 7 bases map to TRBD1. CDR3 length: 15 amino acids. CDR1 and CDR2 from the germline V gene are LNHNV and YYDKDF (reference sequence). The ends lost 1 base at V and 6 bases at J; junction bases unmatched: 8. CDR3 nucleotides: TGTGCCACCAGCAGAGGGGACAGAGATTTTGATGGCTACACCTTC. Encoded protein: CATSRGDRDFDGYTF.

CDR3 coding DNA: TGTGCCAGCAGCTCGCGCCGGACAGGCCGGGGCAGAGAAAAACTGTTTTTT. Translation: CASSSRRTGRGREKLFF. J is TRBJ1-4 and V is TRBV5-6; 7 nucleotides match TRBD1. Trimming at V came to 3 bases and at J to 8 bases, leaving 16 bases not matched to a gene. Germline CDR1 is SGHDT and CDR2 is YYEEEE. The CDR3 extends over 17 amino acids. Variable domain in full (rest from reference TRBV5-6 and TRBJ1-4): DAGVTQSPTHLIKTRGQQVTLRCSPKSGHDTVSWYQQALGQGPQFIFQYYEEEERQRGNFPDRFSGHQFPNYSSELNVNALLLGDSALYLCASSSRRTGRGREKLFFGSGTQLSVL.

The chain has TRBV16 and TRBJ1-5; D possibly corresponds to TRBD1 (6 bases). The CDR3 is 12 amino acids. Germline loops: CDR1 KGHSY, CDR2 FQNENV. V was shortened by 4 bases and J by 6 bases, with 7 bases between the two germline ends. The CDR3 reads CASSPGVQPQHF. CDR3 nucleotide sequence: TGTGCCAGCAGCCCAGGGGTTCAGCCCCAGCATTTT.

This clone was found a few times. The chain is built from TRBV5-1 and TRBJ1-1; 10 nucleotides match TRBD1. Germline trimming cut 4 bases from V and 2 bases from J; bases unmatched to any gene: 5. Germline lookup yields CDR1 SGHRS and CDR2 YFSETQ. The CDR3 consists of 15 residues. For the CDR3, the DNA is TGCGCCAGCAGCATGACAGGGGGCAGAAACACTGAAGCTTTCTTT. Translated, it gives CASSMTGGRNTEAFF.

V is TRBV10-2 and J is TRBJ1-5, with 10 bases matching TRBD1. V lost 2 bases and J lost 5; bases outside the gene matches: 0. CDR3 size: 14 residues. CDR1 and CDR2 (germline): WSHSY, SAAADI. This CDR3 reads CASSEDRGHQPQHF. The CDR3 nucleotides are TGCGCCAGCAGTGAGGACAGGGGGCATCAGCCCCAGCATTTT.

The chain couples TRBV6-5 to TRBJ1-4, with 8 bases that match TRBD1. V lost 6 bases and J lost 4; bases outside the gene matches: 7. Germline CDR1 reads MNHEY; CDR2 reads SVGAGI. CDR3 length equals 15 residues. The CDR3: CASRTRTGLNEKLFF. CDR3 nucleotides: TGTGCCAGCAGGACACGGACAGGGCTTAATGAAAAACTGTTTTTT.

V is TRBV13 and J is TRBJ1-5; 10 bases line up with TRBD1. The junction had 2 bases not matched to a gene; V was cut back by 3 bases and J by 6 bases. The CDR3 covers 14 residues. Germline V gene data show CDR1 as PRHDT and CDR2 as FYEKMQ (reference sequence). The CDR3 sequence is CASSLGDRGQPQHF. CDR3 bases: TGTGCCAGCAGCTTGGGGGACAGGGGTCAGCCCCAGCATTTT. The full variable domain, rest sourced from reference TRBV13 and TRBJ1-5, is AAGVIQSPRHLIKEKRETATLKCYPIPRHDTVYWYQQGPGQDPQFLISFYEKMQSDKGSIPDRFSAQQFSDYHSELNMSSLELGDSALYFCASSLGDRGQPQHFGDGTRLSIL.

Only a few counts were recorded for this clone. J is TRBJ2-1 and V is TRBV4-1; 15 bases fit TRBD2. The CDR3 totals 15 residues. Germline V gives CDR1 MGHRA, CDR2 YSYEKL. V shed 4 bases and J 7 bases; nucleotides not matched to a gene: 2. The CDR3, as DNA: TGCGCCAGCAGCCTGGGGACTAGCGGGGGGAATGAGCAGTTCTTC. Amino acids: CASSLGTSGGNEQFF.

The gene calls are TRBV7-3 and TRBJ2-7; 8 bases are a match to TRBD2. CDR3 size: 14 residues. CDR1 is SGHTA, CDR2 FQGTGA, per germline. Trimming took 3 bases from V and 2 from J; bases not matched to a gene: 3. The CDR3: CASSFAGGPYEQYF. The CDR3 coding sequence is TGTGCCAGCAGCTTCGCGGGAGGCCCCTACGAGCAGTACTTC.

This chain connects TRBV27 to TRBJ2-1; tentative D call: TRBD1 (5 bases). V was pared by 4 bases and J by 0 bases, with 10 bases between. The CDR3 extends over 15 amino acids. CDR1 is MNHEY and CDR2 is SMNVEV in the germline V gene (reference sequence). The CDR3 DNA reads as TGTGCCAGCAGTTCCTACAGGAGCTCCTACAATGAGCAGTTCTTC. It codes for CASSSYRSSYNEQFF.

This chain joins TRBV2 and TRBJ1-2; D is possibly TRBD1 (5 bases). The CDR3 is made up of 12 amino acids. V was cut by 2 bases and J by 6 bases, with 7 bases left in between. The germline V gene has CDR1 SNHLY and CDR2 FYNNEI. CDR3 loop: CASSEQGHGYTF. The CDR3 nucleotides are TGTGCCAGCAGTGAACAGGGTCATGGCTACACCTTC.

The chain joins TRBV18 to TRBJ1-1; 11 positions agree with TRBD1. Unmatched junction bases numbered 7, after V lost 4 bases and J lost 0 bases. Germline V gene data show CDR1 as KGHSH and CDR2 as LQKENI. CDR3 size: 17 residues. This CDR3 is CASSRAGTGGMNTEAFF. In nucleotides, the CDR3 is TGTGCCAGCTCACGCGCCGGGACAGGGGGTATGAACACTGAAGCTTTCTTT.

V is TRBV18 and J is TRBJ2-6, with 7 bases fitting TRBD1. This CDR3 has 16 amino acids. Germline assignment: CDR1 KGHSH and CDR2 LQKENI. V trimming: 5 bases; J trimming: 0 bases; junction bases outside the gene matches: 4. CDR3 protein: CASSRRDSSGANVLTF. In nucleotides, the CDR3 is TGTGCCAGCTCAAGACGGGACAGCTCTGGGGCCAACGTCCTGACTTTC.

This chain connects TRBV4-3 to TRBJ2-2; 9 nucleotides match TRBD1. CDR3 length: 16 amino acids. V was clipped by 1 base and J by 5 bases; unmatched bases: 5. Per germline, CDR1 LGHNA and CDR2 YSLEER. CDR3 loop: CASSQAGTGWTGELFF. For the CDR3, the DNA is TGCGCCAGCAGCCAAGCCGGGACAGGGTGGACCGGGGAGCTGTTTTTT.

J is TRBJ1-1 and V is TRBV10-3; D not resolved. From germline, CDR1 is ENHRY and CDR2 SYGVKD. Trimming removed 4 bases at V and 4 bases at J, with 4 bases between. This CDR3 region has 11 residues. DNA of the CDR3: TGTGCCATCAGTGGAGGCACTGAAGCTTTCTTT. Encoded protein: CAISGGTEAFF.

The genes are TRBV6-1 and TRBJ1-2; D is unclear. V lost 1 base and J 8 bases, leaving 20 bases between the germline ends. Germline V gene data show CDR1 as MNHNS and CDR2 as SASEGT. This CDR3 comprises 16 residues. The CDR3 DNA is TGTGCCAGCAGTGAAGGGACGGCCTACTTCGCGGGGGGCTACACCTTC. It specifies CASSEGTAYFAGGYTF.